This passage covers 10 T cell receptor beta chains from one sample sequenced in a study of cytomegalovirus exposure and HLA in healthy donors. 60 Vbeta and 13 Jbeta primers were used in PCR. The method was immunoSEQ multiplex PCR; TCRdb's version includes in-frame clones alone and lacks a portion of them. Of under 200,000 clones in the sample, roughly 80% were seen once. Sequencing was done on a sample of PBMCs. The receptors were sampled from a man in his forties or fifties in good health and CMV-seropositive.

The rearrangement joins TRBV11-3 to TRBJ2-3, with 9 bases matching TRBD1. From germline, CDR1 is SGHNT and CDR2 YENEEA. V dropped 5 bases and J dropped 1; count of bases not matched to a gene: 10. This CDR3 is 17 amino acids long. The CDR3 DNA reads as TGTGCCAGCAGCCCCGGGACAGGGACCAAGGGCACAGATACGCAGTATTTT. This encodes CASSPGTGTKGTDTQYF.

The V call is TRBV7-6, the J call TRBJ1-1, with a tentative D call TRBD1 (5 bases). Germline V CDR1 and CDR2: SGHVS, FNYEAQ. The CDR3 sequence is 12 residues long. The germline V and J ends were trimmed by 5 bases and 7 bases, with 11 bases remaining between them. CDR3 sequence reads: CASSQGEGEAFF. CDR3 in DNA: TGTGCCAGCAGCCAAGGGGAGGGTGAAGCTTTCTTT.

The rearrangement uses TRBV6-5 and TRBJ2-7; 7 nucleotides align to TRBD1. This CDR3 contains 14 residues. The germline V gene encodes CDR1 MNHEY and CDR2 SVGAGI. The J segment lost 8 bases and the V segment lost 2 bases, leaving 9 bases of the junction unmatched. CDR3: CASSYPGQFSKQYF. CDR3 DNA sequence: TGTGCCAGCAGTTACCCGGGACAGTTTAGTAAGCAGTACTTC.

The rearrangement uses TRBV19 and TRBJ2-7, with 7 positions matching TRBD2. The V and J ends lost 5 bases and 5 bases, in that order; junction bases with no gene match: 9. Germline assignment: CDR1 LNHDA and CDR2 SQIVND (reference sequence). The length of the CDR3 is 14 residues. In DNA, the CDR3 is TGTGCCAGTAGTTTACTAGCGAAGGACCACGAGCAGTACTTC. Amino acid sequence: CASSLLAKDHEQYF.

The CDR3 here is CASSQEGAAVYEQFF. The CDR3 DNA follows: TGCGCCAGCAGCCAAGAAGGAGCTGCCGTCTATGAGCAGTTCTTC. This chain links TRBV4-1 with TRBJ2-1; D gene ambiguous. V was trimmed by 0 bases and J by 8 bases, leaving 14 bases between them. CDR1 is MGHRA and CDR2 is YSYEKL in the germline V gene. The CDR3 is made up of 15 amino acids.

The chain employs TRBV4-3 and TRBJ1-1; D is unclear. Germline V CDR1 and CDR2: LGHNA, YSLEER. The ends were cut back, 2 bases at V and 0 bases at J, with 10 bases in the middle. The length of the CDR3 is 15 residues. The CDR3 here is CASSQQLTMNTEAFF. The CDR3 DNA reads TGCGCCAGCAGCCAACAGCTCACTATGAACACTGAAGCTTTCTTT.

As regards this clone: Other nucleotide sequences in the sample specify the same CDR3. The V gene is TRBV21-1, the J gene TRBJ2-7; the table assigns TRBD1, which was not confirmed against the DNA. TRBV21-1 is reported as a pseudogene. This CDR3 region has 16 residues. DNA of the CDR3: TGTGCCAGCAGCAACCGGGACAGGGGGAGATGTTGCGAGCAGTACTTC. Translating gives CASSNRDRGRCCEQYF.

The count of this clone is one. This sequence joins TRBV6-6 and TRBJ1-1; D may be TRBD1 (6 bases). V lost 7 bases to trimming and J lost 8 bases, with 8 bases between them. In germline, CDR1 is MNHNY, CDR2 SVGAGI (reference sequence). The CDR3 has 10 residues. The CDR3 protein is CASTGTEAFF. As DNA, the CDR3 is TGTGCCAGCACAGGGACAGAAGCTTTCTTT.

This clone has more than one count but fewer than ten. The chain recombines TRBV5-5 with TRBJ2-1; TRBD2 matches at 9 bases. Germline lookup yields CDR1 SGHKS and CDR2 YYEKEE (reference sequence). V shed 4 bases, J shed 3 bases, and the junction held 5 bases outside the gene matches. This CDR3 has 15 residues. In DNA form, the CDR3 reads TGTGCCAGCAGCACCCTAGCGGGAATCTACAATGAGCAGTTCTTC. The encoded protein is CASSTLAGIYNEQFF. The complete variable domain, with remaining parts taken from reference TRBV5-5 and TRBJ2-1, reads DAGVTQSPTHLIKTRGQQVTLRCSPISGHKSVSWYQQVLGQGPQFIFQYYEKEERGRGNFPDRFSARQFPNYSSELNVNALLLGDSALYLCASSTLAGIYNEQFFGPGTRLTVL.

The gene calls are TRBV9 and TRBJ2-3, with TRBD2 matching over 7 bases. CDR1 SGDLS and CDR2 YYNGEE come from the germline V gene. J lost 8 bases, V lost 4 bases, and 7 bases had no gene match. The CDR3 has 13 amino acids. CDR3 sequence: CASSTQTSSTQYF. The DNA of the CDR3 is TGTGCCAGCAGCACCCAGACTAGCTCTACGCAGTATTTT.